The T cell receptor beta chain under discussion was sequenced for a study of blood T cell repertoires in COVID-19. Between the trimmed V and J ends, which lost 3 bases and 7 bases, there was a span of 18 bases. This CDR3 contains 15 residues. Germline V gene data show CDR1 as KGHSH and CDR2 as LQKENI. The assay was immunoSEQ multiplex PCR, and TCRdb's table has in-frame clones only and misses some. The sample lists 200,000 to 250,000 clones, 60% to 85% occurring once. The sequence derives from a woman between 65 and 79 years old with acute or convalescent COVID-19. Material: peripheral blood. The chain carries TRBV18 and TRBJ2-5; tentative D call: TRBD2 (5 bases). The CDR3 DNA sequence: TGTGCCAGCTCACCTTCCCCGGACGCCGGAGGGACCCAGTACTTC. Encoded protein: CASSPSPDAGGTQYF.